Listed here are 8 T cell receptor beta chains from one sample, sequenced in a study of T cells in Graves' hyperthyroidism and ophthalmopathy. The source material, RNA transcripts, was used to amplify TCR beta CDR3 regions. The study used the HTBI primer set for a first-round RT-PCR of the TCR CDR3. One entry per CDR3 protein results from TCRdb running MiXCR on the multiplex PCR reads. The repertoire holds 450,000 to 700,000 distinct CDR3 sequences, with 40% to 55% as singletons. The sequenced sample was peripheral blood or thyroid tissue (not recorded which). All receptors come from an adult woman with Graves' disease, either hyperthyroidism or ophthalmopathy (not recorded which).

This chain uses TRBV29-1 with TRBJ1-1; D is unclear. V lost 4 bases to trimming and J lost 0 bases, with 12 bases between them. This CDR3 spans 14 amino acids. Germline V gene sequence: CDR1 SQVTM, CDR2 ANQGSEA. The CDR3 DNA is TGCAGCGTTGTTGGGTCCAAGATGAACACTGAAGCTTTCTTT. It specifies CSVVGSKMNTEAFF. Filled out from reference TRBV29-1 and TRBJ1-1, the complete variable domain reads SAVISQKPSRDICQRGTSLTIQCQVDSQVTMMFWYRQQPGQSLTLIATANQGSEATYESGFVIDKFPISRPNLTFSTLTVSNMSPEDSSIYLCSVVGSKMNTEAFFGQGTRLTVV.

The rearrangement joins TRBV20-1 to TRBJ1-1; weak D call: TRBD1 (6 bases). CDR3 length: 12 residues. Germline lookup yields CDR1 DFQATT and CDR2 SNEGSKA (reference sequence). CDR3 amino acids: CSLGQMNTEAFF. The CDR3 region has the DNA TGCAGCTTAGGACAGATGAACACTGAAGCTTTCTTT.

The V and J genes are TRBV20-1 and TRBJ1-6; 7 nucleotides agree with TRBD1. V was clipped by 5 bases and J by 10 bases; unmatched bases: 8. Looked up from germline, CDR1 is DFQATT and CDR2 is SNEGSKA (reference sequence). The CDR3 spans 13 residues. The CDR3 DNA sequence: TGCAGTGCTCCAACAGGGGATTGGTCACCCCTCCACTTT. Encoded protein: CSAPTGDWSPLHF.

The chain recombines TRBV12-3 or TRBV12-4 with TRBJ1-1; the match to TRBD1 covers 11 bases. V dropped 3 bases and J dropped 5; count of bases not matched to a gene: 5. The length of the CDR3 is 15 residues. CDR3 in DNA: TGTGCCAGCAGTTTGGGACAGGGGGAGTGGACTGAAGCTTTCTTT. It translates to CASSLGQGEWTEAFF.

V and J are TRBV10-3 and TRBJ2-6, with 11 nucleotides matching TRBD2. The J segment lost 3 bases and the V segment lost 7 bases, leaving 8 bases of the junction unmatched. The CDR3 has 17 amino acids. Germline V gene data show CDR1 as ENHRY and CDR2 as SYGVKD. The CDR3 DNA is TGTGCCATCATGATAGCGGGAGGGCCGGATGGGGCCAACGTCCTGACTTTC. Its translation: CAIMIAGGPDGANVLTF.

V gene TRBV2 combines with J gene TRBJ1-2; D is uncertain. The CDR3 is 12 amino acids. The germline V gene encodes CDR1 SNHLY and CDR2 FYNNEI. With 5 bases removed from V and 11 bases from J, the gap between germline ends came to 15 bases. The CDR3 spells CASSSLHQVYTF. CDR3 DNA sequence: TGTGCCAGCAGTTCCCTCCACCAGGTTTACACCTTC.

This clonotype has at least ten counts. This chain uses TRBV4-1 with TRBJ2-7; 9 nucleotides line up with TRBD1. The germline V gene has CDR1 MGHRA and CDR2 YSYEKL. Germline trimming cut 4 bases from V and 7 bases from J; bases unmatched to any gene: 14. This CDR3 is 16 amino acids long. The CDR3 spells CASSRGGDRASWEQYF. The DNA for the CDR3 is TGCGCCAGCAGCCGAGGGGGGGACAGGGCTTCTTGGGAGCAGTACTTC.

A few counts support this clonotype. Possible read error: a much larger clone is one base away. V and J are TRBV7-9 and TRBJ1-1; 8 bases line up with TRBD1. Trimming cost V 5 bases and J 6 bases; bases outside gene matches: 11. The CDR3 sequence is 15 residues long. The germline V gene encodes CDR1 SEHNR and CDR2 FQNEAQ (reference sequence). CDR3 sequence: CASSQRSPGGPEAFF. Written as DNA, the CDR3 is TGTGCCAGCAGCCAGAGGAGCCCAGGGGGCCCTGAAGCTTTCTTT.